A single sample is the source of the 18 T cell receptor beta chains below, sequenced in a study of graft-versus-host responses after intestinal transplantation. Profiling relied on immunoSEQ multiplex PCR, and the TCRdb table lists in-frame clones only, not all of them. The sample holds roughly 130,000 clones, around 90% seen once. No antigens are known for them. The sequencing here drew on unstimulated CD4+ T cells sorted from spleen or lymph node cells, taken before intestinal transplant. Receptors were obtained from a human donor who received an intestinal transplant.

This chain uses TRBV4-1 with TRBJ1-1; D ambiguous. Per germline, CDR1 MGHRA and CDR2 YSYEKL. V lost 4 bases and J 3 bases, leaving 9 bases between the germline ends. This CDR3 region has 13 residues. DNA of the CDR3: TGCGCCAGCAGCCGATTACGGGACACTGAAGCTTTCTTT. This gives the protein CASSRLRDTEAFF.

As for this clone: Within the sample, other DNA sequences also encode this same CDR3. The chain is built from TRBV11-2 and TRBJ1-1, with 8 bases identical to TRBD1. The germline V gene encodes CDR1 SGHAT and CDR2 FQNNGV. The CDR3 contains 18 residues. Trimming cost V 1 base and J 1 base; bases outside gene matches: 11. The CDR3 bases are TGTGCCAGCAGCTTAGGGACAGGGAGGGAAACGAAGAACACTGAAGCTTTCTTT. Translated, it gives CASSLGTGRETKNTEAFF.

The chain is built from TRBV28 and TRBJ1-5, with 9 positions matching TRBD1. CDR3 size: 14 residues. The germline CDR1 and CDR2 sequences are MDHEN and SYDVKM. The V gene end was trimmed by 5 bases and the J gene end by 4 bases; junction bases not matched to a gene: 3. CDR3 DNA sequence: TGTGCCAGCAGTACAGGGGGCGCGAATCAGCCCCAGCATTTT. Residues: CASSTGGANQPQHF.

The V call is TRBV5-1, the J call TRBJ1-1; the D gene is possibly TRBD1 (6 bases). The CDR3 runs 14 residues. From germline, CDR1 is SGHRS and CDR2 YFSETQ. Trimming shortened V by 1 base and J by 1 base, and 8 bases separated the two germline ends. CDR3 DNA sequence: TGCGCCAGCAGCTTGACAGGGAAGAACACTGAAGCTTTCTTT. Residues: CASSLTGKNTEAFF.

This rearrangement joins TRBV18 to TRBJ2-5, with 9 bases lining up with TRBD1. TRBJ2-7 matches the DNA end more closely, so the J call is doubtful. Per germline, CDR1 KGHSH and CDR2 LQKENI. This CDR3 is built from 15 residues. CDR3 nucleotide sequence: TGTGCCAGCTCATCCCTGGACAGGGGCCCCTACGAGCAGTACTTC. Encoded protein: CASSSLDRGPYEQYF.

This clone was found once. The V and J genes are TRBV18 and TRBJ2-7; D unresolved. This CDR3 spans 14 amino acids. V dropped 1 base and J dropped 4 bases, with 11 bases sitting between them. Germline V CDR1 and CDR2: KGHSH, LQKENI. CDR3 DNA sequence: TGTGCCAGCTCACCACTGCCGGAGCAATACGAGCAGTACTTC. This translates into CASSPLPEQYEQYF.

The chain couples TRBV4-1 to TRBJ1-2; no firm D call. The CDR3 sequence is 12 residues long. V lost 0 bases to trimming and J lost 8 bases, with 7 bases between them. Germline CDR1 reads MGHRA; CDR2 reads YSYEKL. CDR3 region: CASSQDGWGYTF. In nucleotides, the CDR3 is TGCGCCAGCAGCCAAGACGGATGGGGCTACACCTTC.

The chain has TRBV25-1 and TRBJ2-3; TRBD1 or TRBD2 may be the D gene (5 bases each). Trimming took off 2 bases at V and 1 base at J, with 13 bases between the two ends. Germline CDR1 is MGHDK and CDR2 is SYGVNS. This CDR3 contains 16 residues. The CDR3 sequence: CASSEIRGVGTDTQYF. Here the CDR3 DNA reads TGTGCCAGCAGTGAAATACGGGGCGTTGGCACAGATACGCAGTATTTT.

This clone was seen a few times. CDR3 sequence reads: CASIFAGLAGEFAGELFF. The CDR3 DNA is TGTGCCAGCATCTTTGCCGGACTAGCGGGAGAATTCGCCGGGGAGCTGTTTTTT. V and J are TRBV28 and TRBJ2-2; TRBD2 aligns across 13 bases. The germline gives CDR1 MDHEN, CDR2 SYDVKM. V lost 7 bases, J lost 6 bases, and 14 bases stayed unmatched. The CDR3 is 18 amino acids.

This rearrangement joins TRBV4-2 to TRBJ2-5; 8 nucleotides match TRBD2. The J call could be wrong; TRBJ2-7 is a better fit for the DNA end. There are 16 residues in the CDR3. Germline CDR1 LGHNA, CDR2 YNFKEQ. CDR3 DNA: TGTGCCAGCAGCCAAGATCGAACTAGCGGCCCCTACGAGCAGTACTTC. It codes for CASSQDRTSGPYEQYF.

The V call is TRBV7-7, the J call TRBJ1-1, with 11 bases fitting TRBD1. This CDR3 is 19 amino acids long. Germline loops: CDR1 SSHAT, CDR2 FNYEAQ (reference sequence). The CDR3 protein is CASLRFVPGQGEMDTEAFF. The CDR3 nucleotides read TGTGCTAGCCTCAGATTCGTCCCGGGACAGGGGGAAATGGACACTGAAGCTTTCTTT.

Written as DNA, the CDR3 is TGTGCCAGCAGTCTTAATAGCAATCAGCCCCAGCATTTT. Its translation is CASSLNSNQPQHF. This sequence joins TRBV6-5 and TRBJ1-5; the D is unclear. Looked up from germline, CDR1 is MNHEY and CDR2 is SVGAGI. This CDR3 region has 13 residues. The ends were cut back, 5 bases at V and 0 bases at J, with 5 bases in the middle.

The gene calls are TRBV2 and TRBJ1-3, with 9 bases that match TRBD1. The CDR3 contains 15 residues. V shed 4 bases, J shed 3 bases, and the junction held 4 bases outside the gene matches. Germline loops: CDR1 SNHLY, CDR2 FYNNEI. This chain's CDR3 is CASSAQGANGNTIYF. The CDR3 DNA follows: TGTGCCAGCAGTGCACAGGGGGCTAATGGAAACACCATATATTTT.

The chain carries TRBV28 and TRBJ2-5, with a tentative D call TRBD2 (5 bases). Between the trimmed V and J ends, which lost 5 bases and 0 bases, there was a span of 10 bases. Germline CDR1 is MDHEN and CDR2 is SYDVKM. This CDR3 comprises 14 residues. CDR3 bases: TGTGCCAGCAGTGAGCGGTCGTACCAAGAGACCCAGTACTTC. Amino acid sequence: CASSERSYQETQYF.

This clone was recorded once. This sequence joins TRBV7-3 and TRBJ2-1; 10 bases are a match to TRBD2. CDR3 size: 14 residues. J was trimmed by 5 bases and V by 3 bases; bases with no gene match: 1. Germline CDR1 and CDR2: SGHTA and FQGTGA. The CDR3 DNA is TGTGCCAGCAGCTTCACTAGCGGGAACAATGAGCAGTTCTTC. It translates to CASSFTSGNNEQFF.

The chain uses TRBV7-2 and TRBJ2-2, with D perhaps TRBD1 (6 bases). The V gene's germline CDR1 is SGHTA and CDR2 FQGNSA. The CDR3 has 17 residues. V shed 5 bases and J shed 3 bases, with 19 bases lying between them. CDR3 sequence reads: CASSVNGAGADTGELFF. The CDR3 DNA sequence: TGTGCCAGCAGCGTTAATGGGGCAGGGGCGGACACCGGGGAGCTGTTTTTT.

The V call is TRBV19, the J call TRBJ1-5, with D maybe TRBD1 (5 bases). Trimming removed 7 bases from V and 2 bases from J, with 9 bases in between. The germline CDR1 and CDR2 sequences are LNHDA and SQIVND (reference sequence). This CDR3 spans 13 amino acids. In DNA, the CDR3 is TGTGCCAGTACCGGGACGGGCAATCAGCCCCAGCATTTT. Translation gives CASTGTGNQPQHF.

The chain is built from TRBV5-8 and TRBJ2-7; possibly TRBD2 for D (7 bases). Germline CDR1 is SGHTS and CDR2 is YDEGEE. The CDR3 consists of 13 residues. V was shortened by 5 bases and J by 5 bases, with 14 bases between the two germline ends. Here the CDR3 reads CASRLGGAHEQYF. CDR3 nucleotides: TGTGCCAGCAGACTTGGGGGGGCCCACGAGCAGTACTTC.